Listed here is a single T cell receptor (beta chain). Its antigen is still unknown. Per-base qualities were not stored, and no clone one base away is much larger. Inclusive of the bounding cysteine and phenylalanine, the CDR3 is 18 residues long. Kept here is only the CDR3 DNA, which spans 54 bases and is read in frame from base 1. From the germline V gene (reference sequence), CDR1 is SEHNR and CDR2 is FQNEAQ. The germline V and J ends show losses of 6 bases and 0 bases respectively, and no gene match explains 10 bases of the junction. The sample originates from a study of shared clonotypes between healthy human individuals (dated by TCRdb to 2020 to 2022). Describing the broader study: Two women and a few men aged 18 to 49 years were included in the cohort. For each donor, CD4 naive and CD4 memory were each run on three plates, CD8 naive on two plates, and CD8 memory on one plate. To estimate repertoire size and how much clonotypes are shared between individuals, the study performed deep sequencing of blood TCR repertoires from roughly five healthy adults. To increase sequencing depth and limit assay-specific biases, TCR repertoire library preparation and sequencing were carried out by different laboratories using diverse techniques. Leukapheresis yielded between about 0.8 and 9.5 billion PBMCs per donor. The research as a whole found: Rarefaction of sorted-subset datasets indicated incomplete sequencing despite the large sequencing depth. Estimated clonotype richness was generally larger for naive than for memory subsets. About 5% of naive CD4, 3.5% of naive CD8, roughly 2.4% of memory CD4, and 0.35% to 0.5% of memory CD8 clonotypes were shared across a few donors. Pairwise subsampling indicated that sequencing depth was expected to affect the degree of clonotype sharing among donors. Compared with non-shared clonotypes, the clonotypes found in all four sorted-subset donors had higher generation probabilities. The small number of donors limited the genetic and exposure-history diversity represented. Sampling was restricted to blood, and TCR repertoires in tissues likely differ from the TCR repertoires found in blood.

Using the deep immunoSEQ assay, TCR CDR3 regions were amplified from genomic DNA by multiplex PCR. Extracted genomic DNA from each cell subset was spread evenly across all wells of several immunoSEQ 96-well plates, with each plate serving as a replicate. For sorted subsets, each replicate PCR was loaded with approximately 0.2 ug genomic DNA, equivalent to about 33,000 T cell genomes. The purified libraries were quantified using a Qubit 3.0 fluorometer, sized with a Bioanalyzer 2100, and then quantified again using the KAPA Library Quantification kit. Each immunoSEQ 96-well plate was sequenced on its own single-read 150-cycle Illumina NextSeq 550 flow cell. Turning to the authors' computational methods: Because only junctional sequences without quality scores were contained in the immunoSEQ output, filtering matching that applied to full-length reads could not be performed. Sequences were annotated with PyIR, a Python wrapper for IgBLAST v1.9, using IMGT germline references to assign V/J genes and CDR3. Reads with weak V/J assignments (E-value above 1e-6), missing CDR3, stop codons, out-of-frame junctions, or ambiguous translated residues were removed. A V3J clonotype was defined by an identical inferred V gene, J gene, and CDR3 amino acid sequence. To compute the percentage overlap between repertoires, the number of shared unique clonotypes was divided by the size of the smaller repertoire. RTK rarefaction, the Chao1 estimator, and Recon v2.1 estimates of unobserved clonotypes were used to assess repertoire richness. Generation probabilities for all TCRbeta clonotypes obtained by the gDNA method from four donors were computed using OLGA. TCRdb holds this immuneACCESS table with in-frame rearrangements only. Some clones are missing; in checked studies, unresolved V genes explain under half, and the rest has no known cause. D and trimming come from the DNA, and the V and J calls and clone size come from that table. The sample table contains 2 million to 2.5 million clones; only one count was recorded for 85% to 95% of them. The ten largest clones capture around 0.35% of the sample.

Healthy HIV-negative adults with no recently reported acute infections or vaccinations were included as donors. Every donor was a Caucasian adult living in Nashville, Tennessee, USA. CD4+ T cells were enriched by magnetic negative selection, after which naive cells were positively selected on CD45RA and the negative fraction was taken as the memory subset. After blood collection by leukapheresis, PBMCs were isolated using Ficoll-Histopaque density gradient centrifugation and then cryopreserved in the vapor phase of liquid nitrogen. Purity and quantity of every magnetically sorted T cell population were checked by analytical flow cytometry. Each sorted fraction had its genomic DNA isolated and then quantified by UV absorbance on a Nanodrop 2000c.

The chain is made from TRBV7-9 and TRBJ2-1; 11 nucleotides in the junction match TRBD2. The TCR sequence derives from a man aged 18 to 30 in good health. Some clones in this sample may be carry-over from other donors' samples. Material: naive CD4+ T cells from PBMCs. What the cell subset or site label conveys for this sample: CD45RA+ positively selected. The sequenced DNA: TGTGCCAGCAGACCTTCGACTAGCGGGGCCAGCTCCTACAATGAGCAGTTCTTC. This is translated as CASRPSTSGASSYNEQFF.